Listed here are 29 T cell receptor beta chains from one sample, sequenced in a study of T cell changes during pregnancy in multiple sclerosis. Profiled with immunoSEQ multiplex PCR; TCRdb holds only in-frame clones, not every one. Of approximately 53,000 clones listed, 80% to 95% were seen once; the top ten hold less than 0.8%. The specimen comprised CD4+ T cells from peripheral blood mononuclear cells, sampled in the third trimester of pregnancy. These receptors were taken from a female donor with multiple sclerosis, enrolled in a pregnancy study.

The rearrangement joins TRBV30 to TRBJ1-2; the D gene is possibly TRBD1 (5 bases). Trimming shortened V by 2 bases and J by 4 bases, and 8 bases separated the two germline ends. Germline CDR1 GTSNPN, CDR2 SVGIG (reference sequence). The CDR3 length is 12 residues. CDR3 nucleotides: TGTGCCTGGAGTCGACAGCGCTATGGCTACACCTTC. It is translated as CAWSRQRYGYTF.

Remarks on this clone: Its ends do not fully match the called genes, so a read error is possible. V is TRBV7-7 and J is TRBJ2-2, with D possibly matching TRBD1 (6 bases). The V gene's germline CDR1 is SSHAT and CDR2 FNYEAQ (reference sequence). This CDR3 spans 15 amino acids. In DNA form, the CDR3 reads TGTGCTAGCAGCTCGACAGGTCCGAACACCGGGGAGCTGTTTTTT. Its translation: CASSSTGPNTGELFF.

The V call is TRBV19, the J call TRBJ2-7, with D possibly matching TRBD1 (5 bases). The CDR3 is 13 amino acids. The V gene lost 3 bases and the J gene lost 6 bases, with 12 bases spanning the gap. Per germline, CDR1 LNHDA and CDR2 SQIVND (reference sequence). The CDR3 DNA is TGTGCCAGTAGTATTAACAGGAGAGGCGAGCAGTACTTC. It translates to CASSINRRGEQYF.

This chain uses TRBV9 with TRBJ1-4; 9 nucleotides agree with TRBD1. The germline CDR1 and CDR2 sequences are SGDLS and YYNGEE. Losses at the gene ends were 0 bases for V and 7 bases for J; bases not matched to a gene: 13. The CDR3 sequence is 18 residues long. CDR3 amino acids: CASSVVPGQGAASEKLFF. The CDR3 coding sequence is TGTGCCAGCAGCGTAGTCCCGGGACAGGGCGCAGCGAGTGAAAAACTGTTTTTT. The full variable domain, rest sourced from reference TRBV9 and TRBJ1-4, is DSGVTQTPKHLITATGQRVTLRCSPRSGDLSVYWYQQSLDQGLQFLIQYYNGEERAKGNILERFSAQQFPDLHSELNLSSLELGDSALYFCASSVVPGQGAASEKLFFGSGTQLSVL.

This sequence joins TRBV19 and TRBJ1-5, with a possible D match to TRBD1 (6 bases). Germline loops: CDR1 LNHDA, CDR2 SQIVND (reference sequence). Deletions cut 7 bases from V and 1 base from J, with 17 bases between. The CDR3 length is 16 residues. The CDR3 coding sequence is TGTGCCAGTATGATGGCCAGGGGTTTAAGCAATCAGCCCCAGCATTTT. It codes for CASMMARGLSNQPQHF.

V gene TRBV5-1 combines with J gene TRBJ2-2; a weak D match, TRBD2 (6 bases). Trimming pared 3 bases from V and 4 bases from J, leaving 16 bases between. This CDR3 is built from 16 residues. Germline assignment: CDR1 SGHRS and CDR2 YFSETQ. In nucleotides, the CDR3 is TGCGCCAGCAGCTGGGGCCCAGGAGGGGCCACCGGGGAGCTGTTTTTT. Translation: CASSWGPGGATGELFF.

V and J are TRBV30 and TRBJ1-5, with 7 bases lining up with TRBD1. The CDR3 covers 14 residues. J lost 1 base, V lost 3 bases, and 3 bases had no gene match. The germline V gene has CDR1 GTSNPN and CDR2 SVGIG (reference sequence). This CDR3 is CAWSRDSSNQPQHF. CDR3 sequence (DNA): TGTGCCTGGAGCAGGGACAGCAGCAATCAGCCCCAGCATTTT.

J is TRBJ2-7 and V is TRBV5-1; TRBD1 matches at 10 bases. Germline values: CDR1 SGHRS, CDR2 YFSETQ. The ends lost 0 bases at V and 3 bases at J; junction bases unmatched: 6. The CDR3 is 16 amino acids. CDR3 sequence reads: CASSLAGTGALYEQYF. CDR3 in DNA: TGCGCCAGCAGCTTGGCCGGGACAGGGGCCCTCTACGAGCAGTACTTC.

This chain links TRBV6-4 with TRBJ2-3, with D uncertain. The germline CDR1 and CDR2 sequences are MRHNA and SNTAGT. V was shortened by 0 bases and J by 2 bases, with 3 bases between the two germline ends. The CDR3 contains 13 residues. The CDR3 spells CASSDSATDTQYF. The CDR3 DNA reads TGTGCCAGCAGTGACTCGGCCACAGATACGCAGTATTTT.

V is TRBV7-2 and J is TRBJ2-3; 7 nucleotides line up with TRBD2. CDR3 size: 14 residues. The V segment lost 5 bases and the J segment 6 bases; nucleotides outside the gene matches: 8. Germline V gene sequence: CDR1 SGHTA, CDR2 FQGNSA. The chain's CDR3 is CASSPQAGSDTQYF. In DNA, the CDR3 is TGTGCCAGCAGCCCGCAAGCGGGAAGCGATACGCAGTATTTT.

The rearrangement joins TRBV7-2 to TRBJ1-4; D is unresolved. Germline CDR1 reads SGHTA; CDR2 reads FQGNSA. Trimming removed 2 bases at V and 10 bases at J, with 20 bases between. This CDR3 comprises 16 residues. CDR3 sequence reads: CASSLYSSQARGKLFF. The CDR3 region has the DNA TGTGCCAGCAGCTTATACAGTTCGCAGGCTCGGGGAAAACTGTTTTTT.

In the case of this clone: A junction boundary mismatches the germline segment, possibly from a read error. The chain uses TRBV9 and TRBJ2-3, with D uncertain. The CDR3 contains 14 residues. Germline CDR1 is SGDLS and CDR2 is YYNGEE. As DNA, the CDR3 is TGTGCCAGCAGCGCCCCGATATCCACAGATACGCAGTGTTTT. This translates into CASSAPISTDTQCF.

The chain employs TRBV1 and TRBJ1-2; the DNA was not used to check the table's D call, TRBD1. TRBV1 is a pseudogene segment. The CDR3 is made up of 11 amino acids. In nucleotides, the CDR3 is TGCACCAGCAGGGGGCTCGGAGGCTACACCTTC. Its protein product is CTSRGLGGYTF.

The CDR3 sequence: CASSRGLADTDTQYF. In DNA, the CDR3 is TGTGCCAGCAGCCGCGGACTAGCGGACACAGATACGCAGTATTTT. The V gene is TRBV5-4, the J gene TRBJ2-3; 10 bases line up with TRBD2. With 4 bases clipped from V and 2 bases from J, the junction kept 4 bases outside the gene matches. This CDR3 has 15 amino acids. Germline-derived CDR1 and CDR2 are SGHNT and YYREEE (reference sequence).

This rearrangement joins TRBV25-1 to TRBJ2-6, with D maybe TRBD2 (6 bases). The CDR3 is made up of 16 amino acids. Per germline, CDR1 MGHDK and CDR2 SYGVNS. Between the trimmed V and J ends, which lost 5 bases and 2 bases, there was a span of 13 bases. The CDR3 nucleotides read TGTGCCAGCAGTCTTCCGGGCGGGGCTGGGGCCAACGTCCTGACTTTC. It specifies CASSLPGGAGANVLTF.

This CDR3 is CASTRAPGEKLFF. Written as DNA, the CDR3 is TGCGCCAGCACCCGCGCACCGGGGGAAAAACTGTTTTTT. The chain recombines TRBV5-1 with TRBJ1-4; D unresolved. This CDR3 is 13 amino acids long. Trimming removed 6 bases from V and 8 bases from J, with 14 bases in between. Germline lookup yields CDR1 SGHRS and CDR2 YFSETQ.

The CDR3 nucleotides are TGCGCCAGCAAAGTTTTAGCTTCCGGGTTTCCCTACGAGCAGTACTTC. Its protein product is CASKVLASGFPYEQYF. V and J are TRBV10-2 and TRBJ2-7; no firm D call. This CDR3 spans 16 amino acids. The germline gives CDR1 WSHSY, CDR2 SAAADI. V was trimmed by 7 bases and J by 2 bases, leaving 21 bases between them.

This clone was observed a handful of times. DNA of the CDR3: TGTGCCAGCAGGGCCGGGACAGGGATTATCTCCTACAATGAGCAGTTCTTC. Residues: CASRAGTGIISYNEQFF. This chain connects TRBV27 to TRBJ2-1, with 9 bases identical to TRBD1. The CDR3 runs to 17 residues. Germline V gene lookup returns CDR1 MNHEY and CDR2 SMNVEV (reference sequence). J lost 0 bases, V lost 6 bases, and 9 bases had no gene match.

DNA of the CDR3: TGTGCCAGCAGCCCCCGGGGACAGCTATCCTACAATGAGCAGTTCTTC. This translates into CASSPRGQLSYNEQFF. The chain recombines TRBV11-3 with TRBJ2-1; 7 positions match TRBD1. Germline-derived CDR1 and CDR2 are SGHNT and YENEEA. This CDR3 comprises 16 residues. V shed 5 bases, J shed 1 base, and the junction held 8 bases outside the gene matches. The variable domain in full, with the rest retrieved from reference TRBV11-3 and TRBJ2-1, is EAGVVQSPRYKIIEKKQPVAFWCNPISGHNTLYWYLQNLGQGPELLIRYENEEAVDDSQLPKDRFSAERLKGVDSTLKIQPAELGDSAVYLCASSPRGQLSYNEQFFGPGTRLTVL.

On this clone: At the DNA level, this CDR3 is encoded by other sequences in the same sample as well. The rearrangement joins TRBV18 to TRBJ2-2; D gene ambiguous. The CDR3 runs to 14 residues. Trimming took 2 bases from V and 2 from J, leaving 6 bases between them. The V gene's germline CDR1 is KGHSH and CDR2 LQKENI. The CDR3 spells CASSPGQNTGELFF. CDR3 DNA: TGTGCCAGCTCACCAGGCCAAAACACCGGGGAGCTGTTTTTT. Using reference TRBV18 and TRBJ2-2 for the parts outside the CDR3, the full variable domain is NAGVMQNPRHLVRRRGQEARLRCSPMKGHSHVYWYRQLPEEGLKFMVYLQKENIIDESGMPKERFSAEFPKEGPSILRIQQVVRGDSAAYFCASSPGQNTGELFFGEGSRLTVL.

The CDR3 coding sequence is TGTGCCAGCAGCCAGCGGAACACTGAAGCTTTCTTT. Amino acid sequence: CASSQRNTEAFF. The chain combines TRBV4-2 with TRBJ1-1, with D unclear. V lost 3 bases and J lost 1, with 3 bases in between. The CDR3 contains 12 residues. Germline V gene sequence: CDR1 LGHNA, CDR2 YNFKEQ.

The chain links TRBV18 to TRBJ1-1; maybe TRBD1 (6 bases). The CDR3 has 16 residues. The germline V and J ends were trimmed by 5 bases and 2 bases, with 18 bases remaining between them. The germline V gene has CDR1 KGHSH and CDR2 LQKENI. In DNA, the CDR3 is TGTGCCAGCTCAACGCAACAGGGAACTCTAAACACTGAAGCTTTCTTT. Amino acids: CASSTQQGTLNTEAFF.

V gene TRBV7-6 combines with J gene TRBJ2-5; D not resolved. The CDR3 length is 13 residues. Per the germline V gene, CDR1 is SGHVS and CDR2 is FNYEAQ. The V end lost 5 bases, the J end lost 2 bases, and 9 bases lay between the germline ends. CDR3 loop: CASSLSGQETQYF. The CDR3 DNA sequence: TGTGCCAGCAGCCTATCCGGGCAAGAGACCCAGTACTTC.

This chain connects TRBV19 to TRBJ2-6; TRBD2 is a possible D gene (6 bases). Trimming removed 7 bases at V and 4 bases at J, with 17 bases between. The germline CDR1 and CDR2 sequences are LNHDA and SQIVND (reference sequence). There are 16 residues in the CDR3. The CDR3 DNA follows: TGTGCCAGTAAAGGAGGGGACTCTCTGGGGGCCAACGTCCTGACTTTC. Its protein product is CASKGGDSLGANVLTF.

This rearrangement joins TRBV6-6 to TRBJ2-7, with TRBD2 matching over 11 bases. The CDR3 consists of 16 residues. The V and J ends lost 6 bases and 2 bases, in that order; junction bases with no gene match: 9. CDR1 and CDR2 from the germline V gene are MNHNY and SVGAGI (reference sequence). The CDR3 region has the DNA TGTGCCAGCAGCACCTCCCGACTAGCGGGGACCTACGAGCAGTACTTC. Translating gives CASSTSRLAGTYEQYF.

The rearrangement uses TRBV5-1 and TRBJ2-7; D is unresolved. The V and J ends lost 6 bases and 2 bases respectively, with 12 bases between them. This CDR3 has 13 amino acids. CDR1 and CDR2 (germline): SGHRS, YFSETQ. The CDR3 region has the DNA TGCGCCAGCATTGGAGACGGAGCCTACGAGCAGTACTTC. This sequence encodes CASIGDGAYEQYF.

The chain recombines TRBV9 with TRBJ2-3; D not certain. The V gene's germline CDR1 is SGDLS and CDR2 YYNGEE. This CDR3 contains 15 residues. V was trimmed by 4 bases and J by 6 bases, leaving 18 bases between them. The CDR3 is CASSPTRSLIDTQYF. DNA for the CDR3: TGTGCCAGCAGCCCCACCCGGTCCCTGATTGATACGCAGTATTTT.

The V gene is TRBV7-9, the J gene TRBJ1-2; 10 bases agree with TRBD1. Germline V lookup: CDR1 SEHNR, CDR2 FQNEAQ (reference sequence). V was clipped by 2 bases and J by 5 bases; unmatched bases: 8. The CDR3 extends over 16 amino acids. For the CDR3, the DNA is TGTGCCAGCAGCTTAACAACCGGGACAGGGGTATATGGCTACACCTTC. It is translated as CASSLTTGTGVYGYTF.

The chain joins TRBV5-5 to TRBJ1-2; 9 bases agree with TRBD1. The J segment lost 7 bases and the V segment lost 2 bases, leaving 3 bases of the junction unmatched. This CDR3 has 13 residues. Germline lookup yields CDR1 SGHKS and CDR2 YYEKEE (reference sequence). CDR3 bases: TGTGCCAGCAGCTTCCCGGGACAGGGTGGCTACACCTTC. This sequence encodes CASSFPGQGGYTF.